The 4 T cell receptor beta chains below all came from one sample that was sequenced in a study of cytomegalovirus exposure and HLA in healthy donors. 60 Vbeta and 13 Jbeta primers were used in PCR. The table came from immunoSEQ multiplex PCR; TCRdb's copy has only in-frame clones and leaves some out. Here the sample spans roughly 70,000 clones, around 77% being singletons. The sample was PBMCs. These TCRs come from a man aged 45-65 years in good health and CMV-seronegative.

Written as DNA, the CDR3 is TGTGCCAGCAGCCTTCGGACTAGCGGGAGGGCCCTCAATGAGCAGTTCTTC. It codes for CASSLRTSGRALNEQFF. This chain joins TRBV11-2 and TRBJ2-1, with 15 bases aligning to TRBD2. The CDR3 loop spans 17 amino acids. V was clipped by 5 bases and J by 6 bases; unmatched bases: 8. Germline V lookup: CDR1 SGHAT, CDR2 FQNNGV.

The chain carries TRBV6-6 and TRBJ2-7; D perhaps matches TRBD1 (6 bases). V lost 2 bases to trimming and J lost 6 bases, with 11 bases between them. The CDR3 covers 13 residues. The germline gives CDR1 MNHNY, CDR2 SVGAGI (reference sequence). CDR3 region: CASSYPGQSEQYF. In DNA form, the CDR3 reads TGTGCCAGCAGTTACCCGGGACAAAGCGAGCAGTACTTC.

This clone was found once. The V and J genes are TRBV29-1 and TRBJ1-2; D is ambiguous. The germline V and J ends were trimmed by 3 bases and 6 bases, with 17 bases remaining between them. Looked up from germline, CDR1 is SQVTM and CDR2 is ANQGSEA. The CDR3 is 14 residues long. CDR3 amino acids: CSVDIREVRNGYTF. The CDR3 nucleotides read TGCAGCGTTGATATCCGCGAGGTCCGGAATGGCTACACCTTC. The complete variable domain, with remaining parts taken from reference TRBV29-1 and TRBJ1-2, reads SAVISQKPSRDICQRGTSLTIQCQVDSQVTMMFWYRQQPGQSLTLIATANQGSEATYESGFVIDKFPISRPNLTFSTLTVSNMSPEDSSIYLCSVDIREVRNGYTFGSGTRLTVV.

The chain couples TRBV14 to TRBJ2-1, with 7 bases fitting TRBD2. This CDR3 is 17 amino acids long. Germline CDR1 and CDR2: SGHDN and FVKESK. J was trimmed by 1 base and V by 4 bases; bases with no gene match: 10. CDR3 loop: CASSPRTSNDSYNEQFF. CDR3 bases: TGTGCCAGCAGCCCCCGGACTAGTAATGATTCCTACAATGAGCAGTTCTTC. Looking up the rest from reference TRBV14 and TRBJ2-1 gives the full variable domain: EAGVTQFPSHSVIEKGQTVTLRCDPISGHDNLYWYRRVMGKEIKFLLHFVKESKQDESGMPNNRFLAERTGGTYSTLKVQPAELEDSGVYFCASSPRTSNDSYNEQFFGPGTRLTVL.